This T cell receptor beta chain was sequenced during a study of cytomegalovirus exposure and HLA in healthy donors. Vbeta (60) and Jbeta (13) primers were used in the PCR. TCRdb keeps only in-frame clones here, not all; method: immunoSEQ multiplex PCR. The sample lists some 60,000 clones, more than 70% occurring once. Trimming at V came to 0 bases and at J to 7 bases, leaving 9 bases not matched to a gene. CDR3 length: 17 residues. CDR1 and CDR2 from the germline V gene are MRHNA and SNTAGT. Study-wide findings and caveats: A later look showed TCR association rates differing by HLA locus, highest for DRB1 and lowest for HLA-C.

Comments on this clone: What it binds is unknown.

Sequenced sample: PBMCs. The V call is TRBV6-4, the J call TRBJ2-1; 10 bases map to TRBD1. This TCR came from a woman aged 25 to 45 in good health and CMV-seronegative. This chain's CDR3 is CASSDSYRDRGRNEQFF. DNA for the CDR3: TGTGCCAGCAGTGACTCGTACCGGGACAGGGGTCGGAATGAGCAGTTCTTC.